This entry is about one T cell receptor beta chain. Antigen unknown. The source of the sample is a study of resident and recirculating memory T cells in vitiligo. This table comes from immunoSEQ multiplex PCR, and its TCRdb copy is limited to in-frame clones, with some not included. The sample contains 70,000 or so clones, 90% to 95% of which appear only once. Study-level findings and limits: Different lesions suggested infiltration by different T cell clones.

Stability required unchanged lesions during the previous 6 months. Confetti depigmentation, marking active vitiligo, was absent in these patients. The CDR3 sequence is 16 residues long. Looked up from germline, CDR1 is MNHNS and CDR2 is SASEGT. With V trimmed by 0 bases and J by 9 bases, 6 bases remained unmatched. The material sequenced was blood. This chain links TRBV6-1 with TRBJ2-1; 12 bases align to TRBD2. This clonotype originated in a male donor with vitiligo. The CDR3 nucleotides are TGTGCCAGCAGTGAAGCGGAGGCTAGCGGGGGGGCTGAGCAGTTCTTC. This codes for CASSEAEASGGAEQFF.